The 28 T cell receptor beta chains below were found in one sample sequenced in a study of human T cells and chemical hapten exposure. Time point denoted: healthy volunteer bleed at 6 weeks. RNA extraction used unfractionated whole blood as the source of total RNA. TCRdb fed the RACE reads into MiXCR, producing one record per CDR3 protein. This sample has 60,000 to 80,000 distinct CDR3 sequences; about 6% occur once, and the top ten carry 3% to 4%. The sequencing input was whole blood. These receptors all come from a female donor in good health. Some clones in this sample may be carry-over from other donors' samples.

The chain joins TRBV7-9 to TRBJ2-1; 11 bases align to TRBD1. Germline CDR1 reads SEHNR; CDR2 reads FQNEAQ (reference sequence). The V gene end was trimmed by 3 bases and the J gene end by 8 bases; junction bases not matched to a gene: 3. CDR3 length equals 14 residues. Here the CDR3 reads CASSLGQGEDEQFF. In DNA, the CDR3 is TGTGCCAGCAGCTTGGGACAGGGGGAGGATGAGCAGTTCTTC.

This clonotype was observed many times. The V and J genes are TRBV28 and TRBJ1-5; D remains ambiguous. This CDR3 has 14 amino acids. Germline V gives CDR1 MDHEN, CDR2 SYDVKM. The germline V and J ends were trimmed by 9 bases and 3 bases, with 15 bases remaining between them. Here the CDR3 reads CASSPRPDNQPQHF. CDR3 in DNA: TGTGCCAGTAGTCCGAGACCGGACAATCAGCCCCAGCATTTT.

This clonotype occurred a few times. V gene TRBV7-2 combines with J gene TRBJ2-2; no clear D. Trimming took off 1 base at V and 3 bases at J, with 9 bases between the two ends. The CDR3 is 15 residues long. Germline V CDR1 and CDR2: SGHTA, FQGNSA. CDR3 coding DNA: TGTGCCAGCAGCTTAGTTTCGTCGTACACCGGGGAGCTGTTTTTT. It translates to CASSLVSSYTGELFF. Together with reference TRBV7-2 and TRBJ2-2, the CDR3 gives the full variable domain: GAGVSQSPSNKVTEKGKDVELRCDPISGHTALYWYRQSLGQGLEFLIYFQGNSAPDKSGLPSDRFSAERTGGSVSTLTIQRTQQEDSAVYLCASSLVSSYTGELFFGEGSRLTVL.

Note on this clonotype: Given a much more abundant clone one base away, this may be a read error. The CDR3, as DNA: TGTGCCAGCAGCAGTAGCGGGACGGGTAATGAGCAGTTCTTC. Its translation is CASSSSGTGNEQFF. The chain employs TRBV7-8 and TRBJ2-1; TRBD2 aligns across 8 bases. Losses at the gene ends were 5 bases for V and 7 bases for J; bases not matched to a gene: 7. The CDR3 consists of 14 residues. Germline V gene data show CDR1 as SGHVS and CDR2 as FQNEAQ.

The sample holds many counts of this clonotype. The J gene is TRBJ1-2, the V gene TRBV10-3; 9 bases map to TRBD1. Germline V gives CDR1 ENHRY, CDR2 SYGVKD. This CDR3 is built from 15 residues. Germline trimming cut 6 bases from V and 3 bases from J; bases unmatched to any gene: 8. Written as DNA, the CDR3 is TGTGCCATCAGGCAGGGGACAGGGTTCGACTATGGCTACACCTTC. The encoded protein is CAIRQGTGFDYGYTF.

This clonotype was recorded a few times. The chain joins TRBV10-3 to TRBJ2-7; 7 nucleotides match TRBD2. CDR1 is ENHRY and CDR2 is SYGVKD in the germline V gene. This CDR3 contains 14 residues. Trimming took 5 bases from V and 0 from J; bases not matched to a gene: 4. CDR3 bases: TGTGCCATCAGTAACGGGACTACCTCCTACGAGCAGTACTTC. Amino acids: CAISNGTTSYEQYF.

This clonotype was seen ten or more times. The chain has TRBV20-1 and TRBJ1-1; no reliable D call. With 0 bases removed from V and 11 bases from J, the gap between germline ends came to 25 bases. The length of the CDR3 is 16 residues. Per germline, CDR1 DFQATT and CDR2 SNEGSKA (reference sequence). The CDR3 protein is CSARDSGWGRTLEAFF. In DNA form, the CDR3 reads TGCAGTGCTAGAGATAGTGGTTGGGGTAGGACCTTGGAGGCTTTCTTT.

The chain employs TRBV29-1 and TRBJ2-1; 10 bases match TRBD1. CDR3 size: 15 residues. In germline, CDR1 is SQVTM, CDR2 ANQGSEA. Unmatched junction bases numbered 8, after V lost 7 bases and J lost 2 bases. CDR3 DNA: TGCAGCGCGCGCCGGGACAGGGGTACCTACAATGAGCAGTTCTTC. The encoded protein is CSARRDRGTYNEQFF.

This clonotype showed up just a few times. The rearrangement uses TRBV5-1 and TRBJ2-6; D not resolved. The CDR3 is 17 amino acids. Germline V gene sequence: CDR1 SGHRS, CDR2 YFSETQ. Trimming stripped 0 bases from V and 0 bases from J, with 10 bases between. The CDR3 loop reads CASSLASQSSGANVLTF. CDR3 nucleotides: TGCGCCAGCAGCTTGGCCAGCCAGAGCTCTGGGGCCAACGTCCTGACTTTC.

This clonotype has a count of ten or more. The genes are TRBV20-1 and TRBJ1-5; TRBD1 is a possible D gene (6 bases). CDR1 and CDR2 from the germline V gene are DFQATT and SNEGSKA (reference sequence). The V gene lost 5 bases and the J gene lost 3 bases, with 8 bases spanning the gap. The CDR3 spans 12 residues. The CDR3 DNA reads as TGCAGTGCTTGGGACAACAATCAGCCCCAGCATTTT. Protein sequence: CSAWDNNQPQHF.

The chain has TRBV10-3 and TRBJ1-2; 8 nucleotides agree with TRBD1. V dropped 8 bases and J dropped 2; count of bases not matched to a gene: 7. Germline CDR1 reads ENHRY; CDR2 reads SYGVKD. The CDR3 is made up of 14 amino acids. CDR3 nucleotides: TGTGCCATCGGCTTACAGGGGGAGAACTATGGCTACACCTTC. Its translation: CAIGLQGENYGYTF.

In its sample, this clonotype was seen many times. The genes are TRBV6-2 or TRBV6-3 and TRBJ1-6; 8 nucleotides agree with TRBD1. Germline-derived CDR1 and CDR2 are MNHEY and SVGEGT. With V trimmed by 2 bases and J by 9 bases, 6 bases remained unmatched. This CDR3 has 15 amino acids. CDR3 sequence reads: CASSYGVGQASPLHF. The CDR3 region has the DNA TGTGCCAGCAGTTACGGTGTGGGACAGGCTTCACCCCTCCACTTT.

The table lists this clonotype with many counts. The V and J genes are TRBV20-1 and TRBJ1-5; possibly TRBD1 for D (6 bases). CDR3 length equals 14 residues. Trimming pared 0 bases from V and 4 bases from J, leaving 10 bases between. Germline assignment: CDR1 DFQATT and CDR2 SNEGSKA (reference sequence). The CDR3 DNA follows: TGCAGTGCTAGAGATTTAGGGGGAAATCAGCCCCAGCATTTT. Protein: CSARDLGGNQPQHF.

V gene TRBV7-2 combines with J gene TRBJ2-3; TRBD2 matches at 11 bases. The junction had 7 bases not matched to a gene; V was cut back by 6 bases and J by 5 bases. CDR3 length: 15 residues. CDR1 is SGHTA and CDR2 is FQGNSA in the germline V gene. The chain's CDR3 is CASSPEGTSGDTQYF. The CDR3 bases are TGTGCCAGCAGTCCTGAGGGGACTAGCGGAGATACGCAGTATTTT.

The chain uses TRBV6-5 and TRBJ2-1, with D perhaps TRBD1 (5 bases). Trimming took off 2 bases at V and 3 bases at J, with 11 bases between the two ends. The germline CDR1 and CDR2 sequences are MNHEY and SVGAGI. The CDR3 is 15 amino acids. CDR3 sequence: CASSYDEQVYNEQFF. CDR3 coding DNA: TGTGCCAGCAGTTACGATGAACAGGTCTACAATGAGCAGTTCTTC.

The chain has TRBV20-1 and TRBJ1-6; D call uncertain. The V and J ends lost 1 base and 7 bases respectively, with 8 bases between them. The CDR3 has 13 residues. Germline CDR1 DFQATT, CDR2 SNEGSKA (reference sequence). CDR3 nucleotide sequence: TGCAGTGCTAGAGGACGGCCCAATTCACCCCTCCACTTT. The encoded protein is CSARGRPNSPLHF.

This clonotype was recorded many times. CDR3 region: CASSQTGALYNSPLHF. The CDR3 nucleotides read TGTGCCAGCAGCCAAACAGGGGCCCTTTATAATTCACCCCTCCACTTT. This chain connects TRBV14 to TRBJ1-6, with 7 bases aligning to TRBD1. The CDR3 runs to 16 residues. CDR1 is SGHDN, CDR2 FVKESK, per germline. With 2 bases clipped from V and 4 bases from J, the junction kept 5 bases outside the gene matches.

This clonotype was seen ten or more times. The rearrangement uses TRBV28 and TRBJ1-1; D gene ambiguous. The V and J ends lost 3 bases and 3 bases respectively, with 8 bases between them. The germline V gene encodes CDR1 MDHEN and CDR2 SYDVKM. The CDR3 extends over 13 amino acids. Here the CDR3 DNA reads TGTGCCAGCAGTTTCCCCGGCCACACTGAAGCTTTCTTT. As protein: CASSFPGHTEAFF. The full variable domain, with the rest looked up from reference TRBV28 and TRBJ1-1, is DVKVTQSSRYLVKRTGEKVFLECVQDMDHENMFWYRQDPGLGLRLIYFSYDVKMKEKGDIPEGYSVSREKKERFSLILESASTNQTSMYLCASSFPGHTEAFFGQGTRLTVV.

The J gene is TRBJ2-2, the V gene TRBV7-3, with D maybe TRBD2 (5 bases). With 5 bases removed from V and 1 base from J, the gap between germline ends came to 14 bases. The CDR3 is made up of 16 amino acids. Germline lookup yields CDR1 SGHTA and CDR2 FQGTGA. The chain's CDR3 is CASSLLGGGNTGELFF. In DNA, the CDR3 is TGTGCCAGCAGCCTCCTAGGAGGAGGGAACACCGGGGAGCTGTTTTTT.

This clonotype was seen repeatedly, ten times or more. The V gene is TRBV6-2 or TRBV6-3, the J gene TRBJ2-3; maybe TRBD2 (6 bases). Deletions cut 6 bases from V and 4 bases from J, with 17 bases between. Looked up from germline, CDR1 is MNHEY and CDR2 is SVGEGT. The CDR3 consists of 15 residues. The CDR3 DNA is TGTGCCAGCAGCCCCGGGGACGGAGGGGCAGATACGCAGTATTTT. This encodes CASSPGDGGADTQYF.

The chain combines TRBV30 with TRBJ2-3; 8 bases align to TRBD1. With V trimmed by 6 bases and J by 7 bases, 9 bases remained unmatched. This CDR3 has 13 residues. Germline V gene data show CDR1 as GTSNPN and CDR2 as SVGIG (reference sequence). The CDR3 DNA follows: TGTGCCTGCTCCCCCGGACAGGGTAATACGCAGTATTTT. This gives the protein CACSPGQGNTQYF.

This chain uses TRBV4-1 with TRBJ1-1, with D perhaps TRBD1 (5 bases). The ends were cut back, 6 bases at V and 2 bases at J, with 16 bases in the middle. The germline CDR1 and CDR2 sequences are MGHRA and YSYEKL. The CDR3 sequence is 15 residues long. CDR3 bases: TGCGCCAGCAGTTCTAGGGGCAGTGGAAACACTGAAGCTTTCTTT. Residues: CASSSRGSGNTEAFF.

The V gene is TRBV3-1, the J gene TRBJ2-7; a weak D match, TRBD2 (6 bases). This CDR3 contains 14 residues. The germline gives CDR1 LGHDT, CDR2 YNNKEL (reference sequence). Trimming removed 3 bases from V and 0 bases from J, with 9 bases in between. CDR3 amino acids: CASSQAGSSYEQYF. CDR3 bases: TGTGCCAGCAGCCAGGCCGGGAGCTCCTACGAGCAGTACTTC.

This chain links TRBV20-1 with TRBJ2-1, with D maybe TRBD2 (6 bases). The V end lost 0 bases, the J end lost 9 bases, and 21 bases lay between the germline ends. The length of the CDR3 is 16 residues. Germline V CDR1 and CDR2: DFQATT, SNEGSKA (reference sequence). DNA of the CDR3: TGCAGTGCTAGAGAGTGGCGCCTAGCGCTACAATCTGAGCAGTTCTTC. Encoded protein: CSAREWRLALQSEQFF.

This clonotype was found many times. The chain recombines TRBV14 with TRBJ2-5; D gene unclear. V was shortened by 1 base and J by 0 bases, with 9 bases between the two germline ends. Germline CDR1 reads SGHDN; CDR2 reads FVKESK. This CDR3 is 15 amino acids long. CDR3 protein: CASSQVLGHQETQYF. CDR3 coding DNA: TGTGCCAGCAGCCAAGTGCTGGGTCACCAAGAGACCCAGTACTTC.

This chain links TRBV20-1 with TRBJ2-6; D unclear. The V gene lost 6 bases and the J gene lost 4 bases, with 7 bases spanning the gap. CDR1 and CDR2 from the germline V gene are DFQATT and SNEGSKA (reference sequence). This CDR3 region has 12 residues. DNA for the CDR3: TGCAGTGCCCGCCAAGGGGCCAACGTCCTGACTTTC. Translation gives CSARQGANVLTF.

The sample holds many counts of this clonotype. This chain links TRBV2 with TRBJ2-7; TRBD1 matches 8 bases. V lost 6 bases, J lost 1 base, and 5 bases stayed unmatched. Germline V gene lookup returns CDR1 SNHLY and CDR2 FYNNEI. The CDR3 runs to 14 residues. The CDR3 here is CASRGTGGSYEQYF. For the CDR3, the DNA is TGTGCCAGCAGGGGGACAGGTGGGTCCTACGAGCAGTACTTC.

This clonotype was counted many times. V usage is TRBV6-2 or TRBV6-3 and J usage is TRBJ2-3; D is undetermined. Germline V CDR1 and CDR2: MNHEY, SVGEGT. Between the trimmed V and J ends, which lost 7 bases and 4 bases, there was a span of 3 bases. The CDR3 is 10 amino acids. CDR3 DNA: TGTGCCAGCATGGCAGATACGCAGTATTTT. Residues: CASMADTQYF.